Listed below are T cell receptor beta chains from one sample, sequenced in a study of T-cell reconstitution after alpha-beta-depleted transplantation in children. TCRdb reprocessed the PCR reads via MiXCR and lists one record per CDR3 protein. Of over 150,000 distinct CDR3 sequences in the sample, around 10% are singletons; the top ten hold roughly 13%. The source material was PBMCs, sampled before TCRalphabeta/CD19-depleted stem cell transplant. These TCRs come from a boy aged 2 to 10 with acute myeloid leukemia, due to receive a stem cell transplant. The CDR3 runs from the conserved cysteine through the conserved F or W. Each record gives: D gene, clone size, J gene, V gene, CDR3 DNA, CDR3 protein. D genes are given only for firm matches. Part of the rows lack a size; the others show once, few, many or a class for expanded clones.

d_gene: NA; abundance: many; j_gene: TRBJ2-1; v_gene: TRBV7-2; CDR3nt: TGTGCCAGCAGCTTACTAGGGGTTAGGCAGTTCTTC; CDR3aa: CASSLLGVRQFF
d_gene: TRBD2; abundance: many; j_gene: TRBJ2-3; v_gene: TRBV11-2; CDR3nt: TGTGCCAGCAGCTTAGAGCCGATAGCGGGTATCACAGATACGCAGTATTTT; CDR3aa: CASSLEPIAGITDTQYF
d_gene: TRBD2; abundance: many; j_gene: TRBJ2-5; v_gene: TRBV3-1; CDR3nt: TGTGCCAGCAGACAGACTAGCGGGCCTCAAGAGACCCAGTACTTC; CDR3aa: CASRQTSGPQETQYF
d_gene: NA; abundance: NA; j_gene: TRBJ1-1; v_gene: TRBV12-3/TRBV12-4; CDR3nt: TGTGCCAGCAGTCGTCAGGGGCGGGCAACTGAAGCTTTCTTT; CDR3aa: CASSRQGRATEAFF
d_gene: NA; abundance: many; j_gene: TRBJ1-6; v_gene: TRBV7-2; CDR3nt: TGTGCCAGCAGCTTCCGGGAGGTTAGGTCACCCCTCCACTTT; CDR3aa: CASSFREVRSPLHF
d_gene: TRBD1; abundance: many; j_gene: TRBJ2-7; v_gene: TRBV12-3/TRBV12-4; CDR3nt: TGTGCCAGCAGTGTGACAGGGCCCTACGAGCAGTACTTC; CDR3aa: CASSVTGPYEQYF
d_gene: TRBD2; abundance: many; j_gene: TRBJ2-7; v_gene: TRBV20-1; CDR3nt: TGCAGTGCTGTCCCCCTCGTAGCGGGAGGGGGGGGCGAGCAGTACTTC; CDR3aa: CSAVPLVAGGGGEQYF
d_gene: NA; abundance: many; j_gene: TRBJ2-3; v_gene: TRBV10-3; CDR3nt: TGTGCCATCAGTGAGAGGCTAGCTGTCACAGATACGCAGTATTTT; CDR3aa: CAISERLAVTDTQYF
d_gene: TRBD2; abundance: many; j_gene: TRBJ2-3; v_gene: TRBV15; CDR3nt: TGTGCCACCAGCAGAGATGAGGCGGAAGCGGGGCCAGATACGCAGTATTTT; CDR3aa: CATSRDEAEAGPDTQYF
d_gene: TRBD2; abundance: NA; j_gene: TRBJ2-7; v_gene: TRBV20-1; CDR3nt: TGCAGTGCTACGACTAGCTTCGACGACGAGCAGTACTTC; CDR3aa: CSATTSFDDEQYF
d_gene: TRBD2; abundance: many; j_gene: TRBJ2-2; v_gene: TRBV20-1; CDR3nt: TGCAGTGCTAGAGATGAGGGACTAGAATCCGGGGAGCTGTTTTTT; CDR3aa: CSARDEGLESGELFF
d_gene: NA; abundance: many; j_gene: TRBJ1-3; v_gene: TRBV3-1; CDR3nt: TGTGCCAGCAGCCACGGCGGAAACACCATATATTTT; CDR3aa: CASSHGGNTIYF
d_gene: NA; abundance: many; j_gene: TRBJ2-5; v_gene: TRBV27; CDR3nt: TGTGCCAGCAGTTTAAGAGGGGGGGCATGGGAGACCCAGTACTTC; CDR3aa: CASSLRGGAWETQYF
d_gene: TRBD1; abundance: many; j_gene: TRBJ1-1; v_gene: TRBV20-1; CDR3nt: TGCAGTGCTACGAAGGGGGCAGGAACTGAAGCTTTCTTT; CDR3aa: CSATKGAGTEAFF
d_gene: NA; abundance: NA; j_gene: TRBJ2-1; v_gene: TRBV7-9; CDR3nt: TGTGCCAGCAGCTTAGCGCTGGCGGCCCCCTACAATGAGCAGTTCTTC; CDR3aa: CASSLALAAPYNEQFF
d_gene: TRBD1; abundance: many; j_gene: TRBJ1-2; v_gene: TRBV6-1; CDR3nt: TGTGCCAGCACCGACCGGGACAGGGCCGATGGCTACACCTTC; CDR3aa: CASTDRDRADGYTF
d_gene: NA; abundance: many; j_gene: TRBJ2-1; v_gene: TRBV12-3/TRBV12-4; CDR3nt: TGTGCCAGCAGTTCGGCGGAGTACAATGAGCAGTTCTTC; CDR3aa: CASSSAEYNEQFF
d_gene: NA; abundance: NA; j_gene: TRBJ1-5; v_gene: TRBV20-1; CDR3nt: TGCAGTGCTGCCATAAGGGAGGGGGGTCAGCCCCAGCATTTT; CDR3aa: CSAAIREGGQPQHF
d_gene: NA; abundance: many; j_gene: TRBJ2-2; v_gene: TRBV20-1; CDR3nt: TGCAGTGCTAGAGATCCCGGGGGCTATGGCGGGGAGCTGTTTTTT; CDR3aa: CSARDPGGYGGELFF
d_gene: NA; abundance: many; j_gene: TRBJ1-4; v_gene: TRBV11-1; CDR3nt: TGTGCCAGCAGCTTAGAGGGGGAAGAAGTATGGCGGACTAATGAAAAACTGTTTTTT; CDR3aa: CASSLEGEEVWRTNEKLFF
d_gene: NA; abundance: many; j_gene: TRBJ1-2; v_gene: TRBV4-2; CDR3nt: TGTGCCAGCAGCCAAGGGGAGGGCCCAAACTATGGCTACACCTTC; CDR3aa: CASSQGEGPNYGYTF
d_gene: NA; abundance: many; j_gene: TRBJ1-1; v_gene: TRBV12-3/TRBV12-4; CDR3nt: TGTGCCAGCAGTTTAGATGCAGGGTCGGACACTGAAGCTTTCTTT; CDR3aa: CASSLDAGSDTEAFF
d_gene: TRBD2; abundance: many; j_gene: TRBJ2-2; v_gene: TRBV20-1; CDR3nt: TGCAGTGCTAGAGACGGGACTAGCAGGGACACCGGGGAGCTGTTTTTT; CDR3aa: CSARDGTSRDTGELFF
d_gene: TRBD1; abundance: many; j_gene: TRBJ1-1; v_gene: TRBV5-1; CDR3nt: TGCGCCAGCAGCTCGGACCTACAGGGGGCGGTTTATGGAGCTTTCTTT; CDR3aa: CASSSDLQGAVYGAFF
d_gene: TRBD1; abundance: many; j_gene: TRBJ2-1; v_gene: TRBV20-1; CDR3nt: TGCAGTGCGACCAACAGGGGCGGTTCCTTCAAGGAGCAGTTCTTC; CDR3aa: CSATNRGGSFKEQFF
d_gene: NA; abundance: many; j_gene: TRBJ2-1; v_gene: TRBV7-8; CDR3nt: TGTGCCAGCAGCCCCCTTTCGATGGGTGAGCAGTTCTTC; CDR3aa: CASSPLSMGEQFF
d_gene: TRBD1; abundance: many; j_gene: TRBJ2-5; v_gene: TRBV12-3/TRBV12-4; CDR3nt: TGTGCCAGCAGTATTACCCGGGACAGGGGGTTGGAGACCCAGTACTTC; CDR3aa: CASSITRDRGLETQYF
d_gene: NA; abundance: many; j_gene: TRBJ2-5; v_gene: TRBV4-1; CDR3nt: TGCGCCAGCAGCCAAGGCGGGACAAAAAAACAAGAGACCCAGTACTTC; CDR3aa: CASSQGGTKKQETQYF
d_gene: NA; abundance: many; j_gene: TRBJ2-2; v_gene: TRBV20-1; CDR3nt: TGCAGTGCTAGTTTCGAAACCGACACCGGGGAGCTGTTTTTT; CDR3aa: CSASFETDTGELFF